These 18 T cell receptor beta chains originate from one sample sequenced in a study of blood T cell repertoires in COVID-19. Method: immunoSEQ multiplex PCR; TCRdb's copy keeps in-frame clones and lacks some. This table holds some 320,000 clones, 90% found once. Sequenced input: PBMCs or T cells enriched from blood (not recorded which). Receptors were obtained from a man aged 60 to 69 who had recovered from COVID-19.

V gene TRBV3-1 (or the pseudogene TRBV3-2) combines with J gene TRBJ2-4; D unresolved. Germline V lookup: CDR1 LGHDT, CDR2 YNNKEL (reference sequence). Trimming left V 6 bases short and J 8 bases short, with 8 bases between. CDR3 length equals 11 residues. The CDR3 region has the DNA TGTGCCAGCAGGGCCCGGGACATTCAGTACTTC. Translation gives CASRARDIQYF.

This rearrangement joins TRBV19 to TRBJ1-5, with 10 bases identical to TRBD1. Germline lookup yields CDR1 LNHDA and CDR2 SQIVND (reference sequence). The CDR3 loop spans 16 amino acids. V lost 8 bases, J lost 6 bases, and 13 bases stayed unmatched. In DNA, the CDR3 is TGTGCCAGTTCAAACCTGGACAGGGGGGCAGGTCAGCCCCAGCATTTT. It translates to CASSNLDRGAGQPQHF. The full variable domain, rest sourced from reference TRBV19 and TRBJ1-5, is DGGITQSPKYLFRKEGQNVTLSCEQNLNHDAMYWYRQDPGQGLRLIYYSQIVNDFQKGDIAEGYSVSREKKESFPLTVTSAQKNPTAFYLCASSNLDRGAGQPQHFGDGTRLSIL.

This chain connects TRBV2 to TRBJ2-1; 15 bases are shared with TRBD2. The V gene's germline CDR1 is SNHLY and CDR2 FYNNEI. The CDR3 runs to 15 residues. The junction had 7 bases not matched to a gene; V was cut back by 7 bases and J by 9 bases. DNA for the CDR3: TGTGCCAGCACCACGGGACTAGCGGGAGGTGGTGAGCAGTTCTTC. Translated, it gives CASTTGLAGGGEQFF.

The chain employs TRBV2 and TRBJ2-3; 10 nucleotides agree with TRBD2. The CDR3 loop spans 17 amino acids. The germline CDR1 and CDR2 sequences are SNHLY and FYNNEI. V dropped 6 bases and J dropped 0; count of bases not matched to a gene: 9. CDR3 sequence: CASSPAGLASSTDTQYF. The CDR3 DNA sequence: TGTGCCAGCAGCCCCGCGGGACTAGCGTCTAGCACAGATACGCAGTATTTT.

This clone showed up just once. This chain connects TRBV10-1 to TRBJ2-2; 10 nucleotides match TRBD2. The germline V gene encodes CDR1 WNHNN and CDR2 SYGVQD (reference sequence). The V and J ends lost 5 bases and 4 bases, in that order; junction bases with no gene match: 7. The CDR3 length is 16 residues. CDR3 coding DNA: TGCGCCAGCAGTACTAGCGGGGCTCGATTCACCGGGGAGCTGTTTTTT. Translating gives CASSTSGARFTGELFF.

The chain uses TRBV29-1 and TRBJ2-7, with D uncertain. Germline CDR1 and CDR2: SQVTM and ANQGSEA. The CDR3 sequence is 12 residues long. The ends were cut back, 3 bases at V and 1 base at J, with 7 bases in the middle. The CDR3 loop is CSVERSSYEQYF. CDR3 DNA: TGCAGCGTTGAGCGCTCTTCCTACGAGCAGTACTTC.

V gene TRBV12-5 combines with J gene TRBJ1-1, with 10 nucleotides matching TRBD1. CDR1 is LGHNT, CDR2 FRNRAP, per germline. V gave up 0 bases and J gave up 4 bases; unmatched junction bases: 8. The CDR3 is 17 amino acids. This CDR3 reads CASGLVISGTGVTEAFF. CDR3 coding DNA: TGTGCTAGTGGTTTGGTAATATCCGGGACAGGGGTCACTGAAGCTTTCTTT.

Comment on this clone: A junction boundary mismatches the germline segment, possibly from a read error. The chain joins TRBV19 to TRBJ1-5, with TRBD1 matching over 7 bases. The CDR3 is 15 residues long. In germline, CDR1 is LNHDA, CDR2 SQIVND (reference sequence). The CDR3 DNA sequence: TGTGCCAGTGGTCGGGTGATAGGGGGCAAACAGCCCCAGCATTTT. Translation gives CASGRVIGGKQPQHF. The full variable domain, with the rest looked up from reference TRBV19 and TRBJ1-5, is DGGITQSPKYLFRKEGQNVTLSCEQNLNHDAMYWYRQDPGQGLRLIYYSQIVNDFQKGDIAEGYSVSREKKESFPLTVTSAQKNPTAFYLCASGRVIGGKQPQHFGDGTRLSIL.

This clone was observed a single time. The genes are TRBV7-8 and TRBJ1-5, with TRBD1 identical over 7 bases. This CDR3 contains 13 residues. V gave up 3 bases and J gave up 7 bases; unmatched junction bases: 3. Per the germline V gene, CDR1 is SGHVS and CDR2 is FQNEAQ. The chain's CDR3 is CASSFDREQPQHF. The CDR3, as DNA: TGTGCCAGCAGCTTCGACAGGGAACAGCCCCAGCATTTT. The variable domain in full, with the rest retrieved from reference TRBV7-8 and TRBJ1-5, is GAGVSQSPRYKVAKRGQDVALRCDPISGHVSLFWYQQALGQGPEFLTYFQNEAQLDKSGLPSDRFFAERPEGSVSTLKIQRTQQEDSAVYLCASSFDREQPQHFGDGTRLSIL.

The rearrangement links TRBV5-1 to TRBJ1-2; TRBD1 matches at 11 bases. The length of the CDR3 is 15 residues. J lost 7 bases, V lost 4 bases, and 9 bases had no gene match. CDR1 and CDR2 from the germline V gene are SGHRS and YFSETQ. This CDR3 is CASSPEDRGPGGYTF. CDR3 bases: TGCGCCAGCAGCCCGGAGGACAGGGGGCCGGGTGGCTACACCTTC.

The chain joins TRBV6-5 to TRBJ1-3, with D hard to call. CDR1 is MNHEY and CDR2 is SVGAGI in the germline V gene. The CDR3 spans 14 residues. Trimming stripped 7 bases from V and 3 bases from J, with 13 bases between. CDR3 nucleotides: TGTGCCAGCAAACGCGGGGTGTTTGGAAACACCATATATTTT. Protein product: CASKRGVFGNTIYF.

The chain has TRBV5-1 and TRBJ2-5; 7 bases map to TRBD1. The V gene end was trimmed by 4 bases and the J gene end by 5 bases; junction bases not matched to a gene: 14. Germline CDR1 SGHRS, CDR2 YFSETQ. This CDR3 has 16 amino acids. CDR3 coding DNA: TGCGCCAGCAGCGCGGACTTGACAGGGTTGAGGGAGACCCAGTACTTC. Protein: CASSADLTGLRETQYF.

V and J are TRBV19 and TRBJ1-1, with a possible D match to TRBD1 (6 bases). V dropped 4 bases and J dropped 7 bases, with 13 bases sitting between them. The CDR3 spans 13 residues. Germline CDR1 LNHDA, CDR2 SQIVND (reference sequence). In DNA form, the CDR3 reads TGTGCCAGTAGTACCCTAGGGACAAGTGAAGCTTTCTTT. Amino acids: CASSTLGTSEAFF.

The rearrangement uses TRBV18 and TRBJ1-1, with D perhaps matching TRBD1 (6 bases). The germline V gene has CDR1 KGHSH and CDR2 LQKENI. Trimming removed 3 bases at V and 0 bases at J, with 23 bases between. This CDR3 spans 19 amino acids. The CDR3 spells CASSPRNLRTATLNTEAFF. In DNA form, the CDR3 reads TGTGCCAGCTCACCTAGGAACCTTCGGACAGCCACTCTGAACACTGAAGCTTTCTTT.

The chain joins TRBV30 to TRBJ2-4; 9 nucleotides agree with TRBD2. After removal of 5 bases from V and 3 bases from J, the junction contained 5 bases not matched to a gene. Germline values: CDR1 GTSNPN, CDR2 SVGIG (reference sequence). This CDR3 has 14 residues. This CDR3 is CAWDRGGVKNIQYF. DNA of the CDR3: TGTGCCTGGGACCGCGGGGGGGTCAAAAACATTCAGTACTTC.

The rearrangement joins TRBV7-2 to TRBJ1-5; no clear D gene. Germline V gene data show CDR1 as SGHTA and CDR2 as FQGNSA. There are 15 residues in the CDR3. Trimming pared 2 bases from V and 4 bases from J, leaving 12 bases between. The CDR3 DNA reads TGTGCCAGCAGCTTAATGGGGAGGTCTAATCAGCCCCAGCATTTT. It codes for CASSLMGRSNQPQHF.

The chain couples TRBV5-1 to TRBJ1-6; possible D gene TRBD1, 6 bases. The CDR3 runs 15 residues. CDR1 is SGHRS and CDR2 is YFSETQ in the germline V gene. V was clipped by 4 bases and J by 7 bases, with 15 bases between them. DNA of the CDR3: TGCGCCAGCAGCCCGGATGGACAGACGAATTCACCCCTCCACTTT. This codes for CASSPDGQTNSPLHF.

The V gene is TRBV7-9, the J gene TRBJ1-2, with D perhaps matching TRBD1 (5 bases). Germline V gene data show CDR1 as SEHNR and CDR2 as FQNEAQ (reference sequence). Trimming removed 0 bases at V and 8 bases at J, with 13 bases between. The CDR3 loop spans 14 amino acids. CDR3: CASSLASGGNGYTF. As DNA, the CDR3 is TGTGCCAGCAGCTTAGCATCGGGGGGGAACGGCTACACCTTC.